This T cell receptor beta chain was captured by sequencing in a study of blood T cells in healthy people across ages. The authors ran a second PCR of 7 to 11 cycles using a sample-barcoded 5' primer and a J-beta primer mix. TCRdb reprocessed the 5' RACE reads with MiXCR, giving one entry per CDR3 protein. The table lists some 1,500,000 distinct CDR3 sequences, 40% to 45% of them singletons, with about 4.1% in the top ten. Germline CDR1 MNHEY, CDR2 SVGEGT. The CDR3 is made up of 16 amino acids. The V gene lost 0 bases and the J gene lost 3 bases, with 15 bases spanning the gap. The sequence was obtained from a woman aged 18-35 years in good health. Sequencing was carried out using blood. The chain joins TRBV6-2 or TRBV6-3 to TRBJ2-7; D possibly corresponds to TRBD2 (5 bases). CDR3 sequence: CASSYSGDSENYEQYF. CDR3 DNA: TGTGCCAGCAGTTACTCGGGCGATAGCGAGAACTACGAGCAGTACTTC.